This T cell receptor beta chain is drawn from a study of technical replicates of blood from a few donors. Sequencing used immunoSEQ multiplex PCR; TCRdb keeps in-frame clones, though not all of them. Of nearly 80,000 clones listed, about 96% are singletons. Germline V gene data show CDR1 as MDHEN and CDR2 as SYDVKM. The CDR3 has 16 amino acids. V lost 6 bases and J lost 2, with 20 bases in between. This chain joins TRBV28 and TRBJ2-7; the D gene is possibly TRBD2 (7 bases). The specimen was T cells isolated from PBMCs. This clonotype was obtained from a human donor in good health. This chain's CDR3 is CASRDTGTISTYEQYF. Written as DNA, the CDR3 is TGTGCCAGCAGGGACACAGGGACTATTTCTACCTACGAGCAGTACTTC.